These 14 T cell receptor beta chains originate from one sample sequenced in a study of T cells in Graves' hyperthyroidism and ophthalmopathy. TCR beta CDR3 regions were amplified from RNA transcripts. TCR CDR3 underwent first-round RT-PCR with the HTBI primer set. TCRdb re-called the multiplex PCR reads through MiXCR, storing one row per CDR3 protein. The sample holds 95,000 to 110,000 distinct CDR3 sequences, about 15% seen once. Input material: blood. These receptors originate from a woman aged 45-65 years with Graves' hyperthyroidism.

This clonotype was observed at least ten times. The chain joins TRBV11-2 to TRBJ2-2, with D perhaps matching TRBD1 (6 bases). Germline V gene lookup returns CDR1 SGHAT and CDR2 FQNNGV. The CDR3 totals 15 residues. Trimming took 5 bases from V and 3 from J, leaving 13 bases between them. CDR3 amino acids: CASSVTTGYTGELFF. CDR3 nucleotides: TGTGCCAGCAGCGTGACGACAGGTTACACCGGGGAGCTGTTTTTT.

The sample holds many counts of this clonotype. The chain is built from TRBV29-1 and TRBJ2-7; 9 bases align to TRBD1. This CDR3 has 14 amino acids. With V trimmed by 6 bases and J by 7 bases, 13 bases remained unmatched. From germline, CDR1 is SQVTM and CDR2 ANQGSEA. The CDR3 region has the DNA TGCAGCGTAGACTCCGGGACAGGGTCTTGGGAGCAGTACTTC. Translated, it gives CSVDSGTGSWEQYF.

This clonotype has a count of ten or more. This chain joins TRBV30 and TRBJ2-7; tentative D call: TRBD2 (6 bases). CDR1 and CDR2 from the germline V gene are GTSNPN and SVGIG (reference sequence). V shed 1 base and J shed 7 bases, with 17 bases lying between them. This CDR3 comprises 14 residues. CDR3 nucleotides: TGTGCCTGGAGTGATGGACTACCAGGTGGGGAGCAGTACTTC. Its protein is CAWSDGLPGGEQYF.

The table lists this clonotype with many counts. The chain combines TRBV11-2 with TRBJ2-1; 14 positions agree with TRBD2. Germline V gene sequence: CDR1 SGHAT, CDR2 FQNNGV. V lost 3 bases and J lost 10; bases outside the gene matches: 5. CDR3 length equals 15 residues. CDR3 residues: CASSFRLAGGREQFF. The CDR3 DNA is TGTGCCAGCAGCTTTCGACTAGCGGGGGGGCGGGAGCAGTTCTTC.

This clonotype was counted many times. V and J are TRBV9 and TRBJ2-7; 7 bases fit TRBD2. Germline loops: CDR1 SGDLS, CDR2 YYNGEE. V was pared by 6 bases and J by 2 bases, with 11 bases of the junction left unmatched. The CDR3 consists of 15 residues. The CDR3 DNA reads TGTGCCAGCACTCCAGATAGCGGGTGGGCCTACGAGCAGTACTTC. It specifies CASTPDSGWAYEQYF. The complete variable domain, with remaining parts taken from reference TRBV9 and TRBJ2-7, reads DSGVTQTPKHLITATGQRVTLRCSPRSGDLSVYWYQQSLDQGLQFLIQYYNGEERAKGNILERFSAQQFPDLHSELNLSSLELGDSALYFCASTPDSGWAYEQYFGPGTRLTVT.

This clonotype was found many times. The chain employs TRBV6-1 and TRBJ2-7; D remains ambiguous. The V and J ends lost 5 bases and 3 bases respectively, with 11 bases between them. This CDR3 has 13 residues. The V gene's germline CDR1 is MNHNS and CDR2 SASEGT. The CDR3 DNA is TGTGCCAGCAGTTTGACTCTTCTCTACGAGCAGTACTTC. Its protein product is CASSLTLLYEQYF.

The V call is TRBV18, the J call TRBJ1-1, with 7 bases lining up with TRBD1. Germline loops: CDR1 KGHSH, CDR2 LQKENI. The V and J ends lost 3 bases and 1 base, in that order; junction bases with no gene match: 5. The CDR3 extends over 15 amino acids. This chain's CDR3 is CASSPGTVKNTEAFF. CDR3 bases: TGTGCCAGCTCACCCGGGACAGTGAAGAACACTGAAGCTTTCTTT.

Many counts were recorded for this clonotype. The chain combines TRBV20-1 with TRBJ2-7; 7 bases map to TRBD1. CDR1 and CDR2 from the germline V gene are DFQATT and SNEGSKA (reference sequence). This CDR3 has 15 residues. V shed 0 bases, J shed 3 bases, and the junction held 8 bases outside the gene matches. In DNA, the CDR3 is TGCAGTGCTAGAGATTCGGGACAGCTACTCTACGAGCAGTACTTC. It translates to CSARDSGQLLYEQYF.

The sample holds many counts of this clonotype. The genes are TRBV27 and TRBJ1-2; 7 bases line up with TRBD1. The CDR3 is 14 residues long. CDR1 is MNHEY and CDR2 is SMNVEV in the germline V gene (reference sequence). V shed 5 bases, J shed 2 bases, and the junction held 5 bases outside the gene matches. The CDR3 region has the DNA TGTGCCAGCAGTGGCCCGGGACAGAACTATGGCTACACCTTC. Translated: CASSGPGQNYGYTF.

This clonotype was observed many times. V is TRBV24-1 and J is TRBJ2-1; possibly TRBD2 for D (6 bases). This CDR3 spans 13 amino acids. The germline V gene encodes CDR1 KGHDR and CDR2 SFDVKD. V shed 9 bases and J shed 7 bases, with 15 bases lying between them. CDR3 loop: CATSLGRGNEQFF. The DNA of the CDR3 is TGTGCCACCTCCCTCGGGAGAGGGAATGAGCAGTTCTTC.

This clonotype was seen repeatedly, ten times or more. J is TRBJ1-5 and V is TRBV2; a possible D gene is TRBD1 (5 bases). The CDR3 runs 15 residues. Germline V gene data show CDR1 as SNHLY and CDR2 as FYNNEI. The V end was cut by 6 bases, the J end by 3 bases, with 15 bases between. Written as DNA, the CDR3 is TGTGCCAGCAGGGCGGGACCGTTGGACAATCAGCCCCAGCATTTT. Translated, it gives CASRAGPLDNQPQHF.

This clonotype was detected ten times or more. The chain carries TRBV20-1 and TRBJ1-5; the match to TRBD1 covers 11 bases. Germline V gene data show CDR1 as DFQATT and CDR2 as SNEGSKA (reference sequence). J gave up 7 bases and V 6 bases, and 8 bases lay outside the gene matches. The CDR3 is made up of 14 amino acids. The CDR3 here is CSATPGQGGQPQHF. The DNA of the CDR3 is TGCAGTGCCACCCCGGGACAGGGGGGGCAGCCCCAGCATTTT.

Ten or more counts support this clonotype. The V and J genes are TRBV11-2 and TRBJ1-4; the match to TRBD1 covers 7 bases. Germline V CDR1 and CDR2: SGHAT, FQNNGV. The CDR3 spans 16 residues. V shed 1 base, J shed 7 bases, and the junction held 9 bases outside the gene matches. The CDR3 nucleotides read TGTGCCAGCAGCTTAGGGCCTCAGGGGGTCGGTGAAAAACTGTTTTTT. Its protein is CASSLGPQGVGEKLFF.

This clonotype was counted many times. V usage is TRBV29-1 and J usage is TRBJ2-1, with 14 positions matching TRBD2. J lost 8 bases, V lost 3 bases, and 9 bases had no gene match. In germline, CDR1 is SQVTM, CDR2 ANQGSEA. The CDR3 is 16 amino acids. Here the CDR3 DNA reads TGCAGCGTTGACGGGACTAGCGGGAGTGAGGGCGATGAGCAGTTCTTC. Translated, it gives CSVDGTSGSEGDEQFF.